The source of this TCR beta chain is a study of chemoradiotherapy in HPV16-positive cancers. The CDR3 runs to 14 residues. Germline-derived CDR1 and CDR2 are SGDLS and YYNGEE. Trimming removed 4 bases at V and 0 bases at J, with 7 bases between. TCRdb's copy holds only in-frame clones and misses some; the assay was immunoSEQ multiplex PCR. Of some 12,000 clones listed, roughly four fifths are singletons. The receptor comes from a human donor with HPV-associated anogenital cancer. This specimen was taken from a patient who underwent chemoradiotherapy. This chain connects TRBV9 to TRBJ2-2, with D unclear. Written as DNA, the CDR3 is TGTGCCAGCAGCCCCAGGCCGAACACCGGGGAGCTGTTTTTT. Protein sequence: CASSPRPNTGELFF.